This T cell receptor (beta chain) derives from a study of blood T cell repertoires in COVID-19. CDR1 and CDR2 from the germline V gene are SEHNR and FQNEAQ (reference sequence). CDR3 size: 13 residues. V was cut by 5 bases and J by 0 bases, with 7 bases left in between. Measured with immunoSEQ multiplex PCR; TCRdb has only the in-frame clones, and not every one. The sample records about 110,000 clones, less than 85% being singletons. The sample consisted of peripheral blood. This chain connects TRBV7-9 to TRBJ1-1, with D maybe TRBD1 (6 bases). The sequence came from a woman in her sixties with acute or convalescent COVID-19. The CDR3 protein is CASSRTVNTEAFF. CDR3 in DNA: TGTGCCAGCAGCAGGACAGTGAACACTGAAGCTTTCTTT.